The 30 T cell receptor beta chains presented below share a single source sample, sequenced in a study of blood T cell repertoires in COVID-19. Sequencing was performed with immunoSEQ multiplex PCR; in TCRdb, only in-frame clones are kept and a portion is missing. The table includes 200,000 or so clones, about 90% detected once. The sample taken for sequencing was PBMCs or T cells enriched from blood (not recorded which). All receptors come from a woman aged 25 to 45 who had been exposed to COVID-19.

The chain recombines TRBV5-4 with TRBJ2-7; the match to TRBD1 covers 11 bases. There are 15 residues in the CDR3. The V segment lost 1 base and the J segment 6 bases; nucleotides outside the gene matches: 6. Germline V lookup: CDR1 SGHNT, CDR2 YYREEE (reference sequence). The CDR3 reads CASSLSGTGGGEQYF. The DNA for the CDR3 is TGTGCCAGCAGCTTGTCGGGGACAGGGGGTGGCGAGCAGTACTTC.

V usage is TRBV27 and J usage is TRBJ2-1; a possible D gene is TRBD2 (5 bases). The germline V gene encodes CDR1 MNHEY and CDR2 SMNVEV (reference sequence). Deletions cut 2 bases from V and 7 bases from J, with 12 bases between. The CDR3 spans 14 residues. Here the CDR3 DNA reads TGTGCCAGCAGTTTACTAGGGTGGGAGAATGAGCAGTTCTTC. Translating gives CASSLLGWENEQFF.

V is TRBV5-1 and J is TRBJ1-2, with 12 bases identical to TRBD1. CDR1 SGHRS and CDR2 YFSETQ come from the germline V gene. Trimming removed 4 bases from V and 5 bases from J; junction bases left unmatched: 15. The CDR3 length is 18 residues. CDR3 loop: CASSHTGTGGAGRYGYTF. CDR3 nucleotides: TGCGCCAGCAGCCATACCGGGACAGGGGGCGCGGGAAGGTATGGCTACACCTTC.

The chain is built from TRBV7-9 and TRBJ2-7, with TRBD1 matching over 10 bases. V trimming: 5 bases; J trimming: 2 bases; junction bases outside the gene matches: 6. The CDR3 runs to 15 residues. Germline V CDR1 and CDR2: SEHNR, FQNEAQ (reference sequence). As DNA, the CDR3 is TGTGCCAGCAGCCCTCGACAGGGGGCGACCTACGAGCAGTACTTC. This gives the protein CASSPRQGATYEQYF.

The chain links TRBV5-4 to TRBJ1-1; the D is unclear. Between the trimmed V and J ends, which lost 1 base and 2 bases, there was a span of 12 bases. CDR3 length equals 15 residues. Germline lookup yields CDR1 SGHNT and CDR2 YYREEE (reference sequence). CDR3 nucleotide sequence: TGTGCCAGCAGCTTGCAAGGGAGGGATAACACTGAAGCTTTCTTT. Its translation is CASSLQGRDNTEAFF.

The chain joins TRBV3-1 (or the pseudogene TRBV3-2) to TRBJ2-1, with 9 bases identical to TRBD2. The germline CDR1 and CDR2 sequences are LGHDT and YNNKEL (reference sequence). V shed 6 bases and J 7 bases; nucleotides not matched to a gene: 10. This CDR3 comprises 15 residues. Written as DNA, the CDR3 is TGTGCCAGCAGTCACCTTAGCGGGAGAGGGAATGAGCAGTTCTTC. Encoded protein: CASSHLSGRGNEQFF.

The chain has TRBV19 and TRBJ2-7, with TRBD2 matching 8 bases. V was pared by 5 bases and J by 3 bases, with 9 bases of the junction left unmatched. This CDR3 region has 15 residues. The germline gives CDR1 LNHDA, CDR2 SQIVND (reference sequence). Here the CDR3 reads CASSSGLVSFYEQYF. DNA of the CDR3: TGTGCCAGTAGTTCGGGACTAGTTTCATTCTACGAGCAGTACTTC.

The gene calls are TRBV5-6 and TRBJ1-6; D is ambiguous. This CDR3 is built from 15 residues. From germline, CDR1 is SGHDT and CDR2 YYEEEE. With 0 bases removed from V and 10 bases from J, the gap between germline ends came to 14 bases. The CDR3 coding sequence is TGTGCCAGCAGCTTGGGTTCAGGACTCCGATCACCCCTCCACTTT. This sequence encodes CASSLGSGLRSPLHF.

This clone was found once. The V gene is TRBV24-1, the J gene TRBJ2-3; D is possibly TRBD2 (5 bases). CDR3 length: 13 residues. V was trimmed by 4 bases and J by 4 bases, leaving 8 bases between them. Germline loops: CDR1 KGHDR, CDR2 SFDVKD. Written as DNA, the CDR3 is TGTGCCACCAGTGACGAGGGCGCAGATACGCAGTATTTT. It yields the protein CATSDEGADTQYF.

This clone was found once. J is TRBJ2-7 and V is TRBV2; perhaps TRBD1 as D (6 bases). This CDR3 has 13 amino acids. Germline lookup yields CDR1 SNHLY and CDR2 FYNNEI. V was clipped by 9 bases and J by 0 bases, with 12 bases between them. CDR3 sequence reads: CASWTARSYEQYF. The CDR3, as DNA: TGTGCCAGTTGGACAGCTCGCTCCTACGAGCAGTACTTC. Looking up the rest from reference TRBV2 and TRBJ2-7 gives the full variable domain: EPEVTQTPSHQVTQMGQEVILRCVPISNHLYFYWYRQILGQKVEFLVSFYNNEISEKSEIFDDQFSVERPDGSNFTLKIRSTKLEDSAMYFCASWTARSYEQYFGPGTRLTVT.

The V and J genes are TRBV5-1 and TRBJ1-2, with 7 bases that match TRBD1. V gave up 2 bases and J gave up 0 bases; unmatched junction bases: 1. The CDR3 length is 14 residues. CDR1 is SGHRS and CDR2 is YFSETQ in the germline V gene. CDR3 region: CASSFDRANYGYTF. CDR3 in DNA: TGCGCCAGCAGCTTCGACAGGGCTAACTATGGCTACACCTTC. Filled out from reference TRBV5-1 and TRBJ1-2, the complete variable domain reads KAGVTQTPRYLIKTRGQQVTLSCSPISGHRSVSWYQQTPGQGLQFLFEYFSETQRNKGNFPGRFSGRQFSNSRSEMNVSTLELGDSALYLCASSFDRANYGYTFGSGTRLTVV.

The chain is built from TRBV7-9 and TRBJ2-3; 12 positions agree with TRBD2. The CDR3 is 18 residues long. V dropped 2 bases and J dropped 1; count of bases not matched to a gene: 7. Germline V CDR1 and CDR2: SEHNR, FQNEAQ (reference sequence). As DNA, the CDR3 is TGTGCCAGCAGCTTATCGCTAGCGGGAGGGCCGGGCACAGATACGCAGTATTTT. Residues: CASSLSLAGGPGTDTQYF.

This chain joins TRBV3-1 (or the pseudogene TRBV3-2) and TRBJ2-3; possibly TRBD2 for D (6 bases). CDR3 length: 15 amino acids. The germline V and J ends were trimmed by 2 bases and 2 bases, with 11 bases remaining between them. Per the germline V gene, CDR1 is LGHDT and CDR2 is YNNKEL (reference sequence). CDR3 amino acids: CASSQNLATTDTQYF. For the CDR3, the DNA is TGTGCCAGCAGCCAAAATCTAGCGACCACAGATACGCAGTATTTT.

Comment on this clone: The sample carries other DNA sequences with the same CDR3. The V gene is TRBV19, the J gene TRBJ1-5; 7 nucleotides align to TRBD1. Germline CDR1 and CDR2: LNHDA and SQIVND (reference sequence). V lost 1 base and J lost 6; bases outside the gene matches: 3. The CDR3 runs 14 residues. The CDR3 region has the DNA TGTGCCAGTAGTATAGGACAGGGTGGTCAGCCCCAGCATTTT. Encoded protein: CASSIGQGGQPQHF.

The chain carries TRBV3-1 (or the pseudogene TRBV3-2) and TRBJ2-7, with TRBD1 as a possible D gene (5 bases). The germline CDR1 and CDR2 sequences are LGHDT and YNNKEL (reference sequence). The CDR3 is 12 amino acids. Trimming pared 2 bases from V and 7 bases from J, leaving 9 bases between. CDR3 in amino acids: CASSQFRAEQYF. The CDR3 region has the DNA TGTGCCAGCAGCCAATTCAGGGCAGAGCAGTACTTC.

The V and J genes are TRBV30 and TRBJ2-7; possible D gene TRBD1, 6 bases. The CDR3 spans 16 residues. Trimming took 0 bases from V and 0 from J, leaving 15 bases between them. CDR1 and CDR2 (germline): GTSNPN, SVGIG (reference sequence). In nucleotides, the CDR3 is TGTGCCTGGAGTGTAGTGGGGACAATCGTCTCCTACGAGCAGTACTTC. Encoded protein: CAWSVVGTIVSYEQYF.

This clone was detected once. The chain has TRBV7-9 and TRBJ2-3; 14 nucleotides align to TRBD2. From germline, CDR1 is SEHNR and CDR2 FQNEAQ (reference sequence). The V segment lost 7 bases and the J segment 4 bases; nucleotides outside the gene matches: 10. This CDR3 has 17 residues. The CDR3 DNA is TGTGCCAGCACCAATGGGGGACTAGCGGGAGTCCCAGATACGCAGTATTTT. Its protein is CASTNGGLAGVPDTQYF. Complete variable domain (other parts from reference TRBV7-9 and TRBJ2-3): DTGVSQNPRHKITKRGQNVTFRCDPISEHNRLYWYRQTLGQGPEFLTYFQNEAQLEKSRLLSDRFSAERPKGSFSTLEIQRTEQGDSAMYLCASTNGGLAGVPDTQYFGPGTRLTVL.

This chain links TRBV27 with TRBJ2-4; D is perhaps TRBD2 (6 bases). Trimming pared 2 bases from V and 7 bases from J, leaving 9 bases between. Germline CDR1 reads MNHEY; CDR2 reads SMNVEV (reference sequence). The CDR3 covers 13 residues. CDR3 amino acids: CASSLGGNNIQYF. The CDR3 DNA sequence: TGTGCCAGCAGTTTAGGAGGGAACAACATTCAGTACTTC.

This rearrangement joins TRBV15 to TRBJ1-4; the D is unclear. CDR1 and CDR2 from the germline V gene are LNHNV and YYDKDF (reference sequence). The CDR3 consists of 14 residues. V was shortened by 1 base and J by 5 bases, with 8 bases between the two germline ends. CDR3 nucleotide sequence: TGTGCCACCAGCAGAGGGGCAGAGAATGAAAAACTGTTTTTT. Translation gives CATSRGAENEKLFF.

The chain has TRBV27 and TRBJ1-5, with 10 bases lining up with TRBD1. Trimming cost V 5 bases and J 3 bases; bases outside gene matches: 7. The length of the CDR3 is 16 residues. Germline loops: CDR1 MNHEY, CDR2 SMNVEV (reference sequence). The CDR3 sequence: CASSPWTGGINQPQHF. The CDR3 nucleotides are TGTGCCAGCAGTCCCTGGACAGGGGGGATCAATCAGCCCCAGCATTTT.

The J gene is TRBJ2-5, the V gene TRBV5-8, with 8 bases matching TRBD1. CDR3 length equals 15 residues. CDR1 SGHTS and CDR2 YDEGEE come from the germline V gene. V lost 1 base to trimming and J lost 5 bases; unmatched junction nucleotides: 7. Written as DNA, the CDR3 is TGTGCCAGCAGCTTGACCACACAGGGGGTGGAGACCCAGTACTTC. Translating it yields CASSLTTQGVETQYF.

This clone was found a few times. The chain recombines TRBV7-6 with TRBJ2-2; 9 bases line up with TRBD2. The CDR3 extends over 17 amino acids. V lost 4 bases and J lost 5; bases outside the gene matches: 11. Germline V gene data show CDR1 as SGHVS and CDR2 as FNYEAQ. The CDR3 is CASSSVISGSFTGELFF. The CDR3 DNA is TGTGCCAGCAGCTCCGTTATTAGCGGGAGCTTTACCGGGGAGCTGTTTTTT.

The chain combines TRBV7-9 with TRBJ2-7; the match to TRBD1 covers 9 bases. With V trimmed by 1 base and J by 1 base, 8 bases remained unmatched. CDR3 length: 17 amino acids. Germline CDR1 and CDR2: SEHNR and FQNEAQ (reference sequence). This chain's CDR3 is CASSLDRGLLVSYEQYF. The DNA for the CDR3 is TGTGCCAGCAGCTTAGACAGGGGGCTCTTGGTGTCCTACGAGCAGTACTTC.

The V gene is TRBV30, the J gene TRBJ1-2; unclear D gene. CDR1 is GTSNPN, CDR2 SVGIG, per germline (reference sequence). The CDR3 runs 13 residues. V lost 5 bases and J 0 bases, leaving 10 bases between the germline ends. CDR3 coding DNA: TGTGCCTGGGAACCGGGATCTAACTATGGCTACACCTTC. Protein sequence: CAWEPGSNYGYTF.

The chain couples TRBV5-1 to TRBJ1-1; possible D gene TRBD1, 6 bases. The CDR3 extends over 14 amino acids. V was clipped by 6 bases and J by 5 bases, with 17 bases between them. The germline gives CDR1 SGHRS, CDR2 YFSETQ. CDR3 nucleotides: TGCGCCAGCAACAGACTTTCAGGGGTGACTGAAGCTTTCTTT. Translating gives CASNRLSGVTEAFF. Full variable domain (remainder filled in from reference TRBV5-1 and TRBJ1-1): KAGVTQTPRYLIKTRGQQVTLSCSPISGHRSVSWYQQTPGQGLQFLFEYFSETQRNKGNFPGRFSGRQFSNSRSEMNVSTLELGDSALYLCASNRLSGVTEAFFGQGTRLTVV.

V and J are TRBV5-4 and TRBJ2-1, with 7 bases lining up with TRBD2. CDR1 is SGHNT and CDR2 is YYREEE in the germline V gene (reference sequence). The length of the CDR3 is 14 residues. V dropped 5 bases and J dropped 5; count of bases not matched to a gene: 7. The CDR3 here is CASSGASGDNEQFF. The CDR3 DNA sequence: TGTGCCAGCAGTGGGGCTAGCGGAGACAATGAGCAGTTCTTC.

V and J are TRBV5-5 and TRBJ1-1, with D maybe TRBD1 (6 bases). V was trimmed by 0 bases and J by 1 base, leaving 13 bases between them. The CDR3 is 16 residues long. CDR1 and CDR2 (germline): SGHKS, YYEKEE (reference sequence). The CDR3 here is CASSLGRGQWNTEAFF. CDR3 coding DNA: TGTGCCAGCAGCTTGGGCCGTGGACAGTGGAACACTGAAGCTTTCTTT.

The chain has TRBV6-5 and TRBJ2-1; 8 positions agree with TRBD2. CDR1 MNHEY and CDR2 SVGAGI come from the germline V gene. V dropped 2 bases and J dropped 4; count of bases not matched to a gene: 1. This CDR3 has 14 amino acids. The CDR3 nucleotides are TGTGCCAGCAGTTACAGCGGGGGTTACAATGAGCAGTTCTTC. It specifies CASSYSGGYNEQFF.

This chain uses TRBV9 with TRBJ2-2, with 11 positions matching TRBD2. Germline CDR1 reads SGDLS; CDR2 reads YYNGEE. The CDR3 runs 16 residues. Losses at the gene ends were 5 bases for V and 6 bases for J; bases not matched to a gene: 9. The CDR3 sequence is CASSELAGVLAGELFF. CDR3 DNA: TGTGCCAGCAGTGAACTAGCGGGAGTTTTGGCCGGGGAGCTGTTTTTT.

The chain carries TRBV5-1 and TRBJ1-1; a possible D gene is TRBD1 (5 bases). Germline CDR1 SGHRS, CDR2 YFSETQ. Trimming stripped 1 base from V and 5 bases from J, with 9 bases between. This CDR3 is 13 amino acids long. The CDR3 DNA reads as TGCGCCAGCAGCTTGCCAGGGCGGACTGAAGCTTTCTTT. Its protein product is CASSLPGRTEAFF. Supplemented by reference TRBV5-1 and TRBJ1-1, the full variable domain reads KAGVTQTPRYLIKTRGQQVTLSCSPISGHRSVSWYQQTPGQGLQFLFEYFSETQRNKGNFPGRFSGRQFSNSRSEMNVSTLELGDSALYLCASSLPGRTEAFFGQGTRLTVV.